The 8 T cell receptor beta chains presented below share a single source sample, sequenced in a study of blood T cell repertoires in COVID-19. The protocol was immunoSEQ multiplex PCR, while the TCRdb copy is restricted to in-frame clones and leaves out a portion. The table shows around 100,000 clones, with roughly four fifths occurring only once. The sample consisted of peripheral blood. The receptors derive from a man in his 70s with acute or convalescent COVID-19.

This chain connects TRBV30 to TRBJ2-1, with D perhaps matching TRBD2 (6 bases). CDR3 length: 14 residues. The germline V gene encodes CDR1 GTSNPN and CDR2 SVGIG (reference sequence). V was shortened by 2 bases and J by 2 bases, with 10 bases between the two germline ends. The CDR3 reads CAWSNGRAYNEQFF. Here the CDR3 DNA reads TGTGCCTGGAGTAACGGGAGAGCCTACAATGAGCAGTTCTTC.

The rearrangement joins TRBV7-9 to TRBJ1-5; tentative D call: TRBD1 (5 bases). This CDR3 region has 14 residues. V dropped 0 bases and J dropped 7 bases, with 10 bases sitting between them. Germline-derived CDR1 and CDR2 are SEHNR and FQNEAQ (reference sequence). The CDR3 DNA sequence: TGTGCCAGCAGCTTAGCGCCAAGGGGACAGCCCCAGCATTTT. Translation: CASSLAPRGQPQHF.

V usage is TRBV6-2 or TRBV6-3 and J usage is TRBJ2-3; D is unresolved. V lost 2 bases and J 2 bases, leaving 8 bases between the germline ends. Germline CDR1 MNHEY, CDR2 SVGEGT. The CDR3 spans 14 residues. The CDR3 bases are TGTGCCAGCAGTTACCCTCCTCTCACAGATACGCAGTATTTT. It is translated as CASSYPPLTDTQYF.

The chain couples TRBV4-2 to TRBJ2-1, with 11 bases that match TRBD2. The V gene's germline CDR1 is LGHNA and CDR2 YNFKEQ. The CDR3 sequence is 16 residues long. With 3 bases clipped from V and 6 bases from J, the junction kept 7 bases outside the gene matches. As DNA, the CDR3 is TGTGCCAGCAGCCAGAGACCGGGACTAGCGGTCAATGAGCAGTTCTTC. Residues: CASSQRPGLAVNEQFF.

This chain connects TRBV5-6 to TRBJ1-6; no definite D call. Germline V CDR1 and CDR2: SGHDT, YYEEEE. V was pared by 2 bases and J by 14 bases, with 20 bases between. The CDR3 totals 15 residues. The CDR3 DNA sequence: TGTGCCAGCAGCTTATTTACGGTAGCCCTTGCGGCCCTCCACTTT. It yields the protein CASSLFTVALAALHF.

J is TRBJ1-6 and V is TRBV3-1 (or the pseudogene TRBV3-2); D gene ambiguous. The CDR3 runs to 13 residues. Germline assignment: CDR1 LGHDT and CDR2 YNNKEL (reference sequence). V was clipped by 3 bases and J by 5 bases, with 5 bases between them. In nucleotides, the CDR3 is TGTGCCAGCAGCCAGACAAATAATTCACCCCTCCACTTT. Translating gives CASSQTNNSPLHF.

The chain is built from TRBV21-1 and TRBJ1-5. TRBV21-1 is a recognized pseudogene. This CDR3 is 16 amino acids long. CDR3 protein: CASSKDLLYSNQPQHF. Here the CDR3 DNA reads TGTGCCAGCAGCAAAGATTTGCTCTATAGCAATCAGCCCCAGCATTTT.

The chain employs TRBV28 and TRBJ1-4; no definite D call. Per the germline V gene, CDR1 is MDHEN and CDR2 is SYDVKM. Trimming pared 3 bases from V and 13 bases from J, leaving 12 bases between. This CDR3 is 12 amino acids long. CDR3 in amino acids: CASSLSVVGLFF. The DNA for the CDR3 is TGTGCCAGCAGTTTGTCAGTTGTTGGACTGTTTTTT. Drawing the rest from reference TRBV28 and TRBJ1-4, the complete variable domain is DVKVTQSSRYLVKRTGEKVFLECVQDMDHENMFWYRQDPGLGLRLIYFSYDVKMKEKGDIPEGYSVSREKKERFSLILESASTNQTSMYLCASSLSVVGLFFGSGTQLSVL.